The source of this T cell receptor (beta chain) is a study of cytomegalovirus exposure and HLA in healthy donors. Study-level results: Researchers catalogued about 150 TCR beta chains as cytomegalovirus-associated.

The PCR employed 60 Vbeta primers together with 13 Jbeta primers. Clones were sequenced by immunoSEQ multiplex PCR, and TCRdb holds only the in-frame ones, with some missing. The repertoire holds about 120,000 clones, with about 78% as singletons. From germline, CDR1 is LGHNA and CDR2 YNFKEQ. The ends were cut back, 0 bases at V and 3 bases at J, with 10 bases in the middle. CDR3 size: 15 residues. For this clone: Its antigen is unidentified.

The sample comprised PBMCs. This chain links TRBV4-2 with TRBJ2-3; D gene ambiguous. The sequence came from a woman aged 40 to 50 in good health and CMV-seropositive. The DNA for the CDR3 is TGTGCCAGCAGCCAAGAGTATTCGGAGACAGATACGCAGTATTTT. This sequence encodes CASSQEYSETDTQYF.